This passage covers 11 T cell receptor beta chains from one sample sequenced in a study of OX40 agonist ivuxolimab in advanced cancers. Assay used: immunoSEQ multiplex PCR; TCRdb lists only in-frame clones, some missing. Here the sample spans 60,000 to 75,000 clones, approximately 85% being singletons. Here the sequenced sample was CD4+ or CD8+ T cells sorted from blood, taken in a trial of the OX40 agonist ivuxolimab. These TCRs come from an adult with an advanced solid tumor such as melanoma, head and neck, liver or kidney cancer.

J is TRBJ1-6 and V is TRBV18; 11 positions match TRBD1. The V gene's germline CDR1 is KGHSH and CDR2 LQKENI. The CDR3 is 14 amino acids. V lost 2 bases to trimming and J lost 13 bases; unmatched junction nucleotides: 4. The CDR3 loop reads CASSPGQGATPLHF. CDR3 nucleotide sequence: TGTGCCAGCTCACCAGGACAGGGGGCGACTCCCCTCCACTTT.

This chain links TRBV6-5 with TRBJ1-2, with a weak D call TRBD1 (5 bases). CDR3 length: 15 amino acids. Germline CDR1 and CDR2: MNHEY and SVGAGI. Trimming took 0 bases from V and 6 from J, leaving 14 bases between them. The CDR3 is CASSYSIRERDGYTF. In DNA, the CDR3 is TGTGCCAGCAGTTACTCGATCAGGGAAAGAGATGGCTACACCTTC.

The chain is built from TRBV6-5 and TRBJ1-2, with D possibly TRBD1 on 6 matching bases. Germline CDR1 and CDR2: MNHEY and SVGAGI. The ends were cut back, 6 bases at V and 8 bases at J, with 13 bases in the middle. The CDR3 sequence is 12 residues long. The CDR3 nucleotides read TGTGCCAGCAGACTCGTAGGGGGAGGCTACACCTTC. It is translated as CASRLVGGGYTF.

The chain has TRBV7-2 and TRBJ2-7; unclear D gene. V lost 4 bases and J lost 0, with 7 bases in between. CDR1 is SGHTA, CDR2 FQGNSA, per germline. The CDR3 has 13 amino acids. CDR3 protein: CASSSRISYEQYF. In DNA form, the CDR3 reads TGTGCCAGCAGCTCGCGGATCTCCTACGAGCAGTACTTC.

This clone showed up just once. The chain recombines TRBV30 with TRBJ1-3, with D possibly TRBD1 on 5 matching bases. The germline V and J ends were trimmed by 4 bases and 4 bases, with 8 bases remaining between them. This CDR3 is built from 12 residues. CDR1 is GTSNPN, CDR2 SVGIG, per germline (reference sequence). The CDR3 bases are TGTGCCTGGACAGGGCGAGGAAACACCATATATTTT. It encodes CAWTGRGNTIYF.

J is TRBJ2-2 and V is TRBV7-8; D is undetermined. This CDR3 has 15 amino acids. Trimming cost V 1 base and J 3 bases, with 9 bases left between them. Germline V gene lookup returns CDR1 SGHVS and CDR2 FQNEAQ. The CDR3 DNA follows: TGTGCCAGCAGCTTAGACAGATCCCACACCGGGGAGCTGTTTTTT. Translation gives CASSLDRSHTGELFF.

The chain couples TRBV21-1 to TRBJ1-2. TRBV21-1 is flagged as a pseudogene. The CDR3 has 14 amino acids. The CDR3 DNA reads as TGTGCCAGCAGCAAAGCCCGGCACGTGTATGGCTACACCTTC. Encoded protein: CASSKARHVYGYTF.

The chain recombines TRBV6-5 with TRBJ1-5, with D tentatively TRBD1 (5 bases). Germline V gene sequence: CDR1 MNHEY, CDR2 SVGAGI. The CDR3 is 15 amino acids. The germline V and J ends were trimmed by 6 bases and 0 bases, with 12 bases remaining between them. CDR3 protein: CASSLDSDSNQPQHF. CDR3 bases: TGTGCCAGCAGCCTCGACAGCGATAGCAATCAGCCCCAGCATTTT.

This chain joins TRBV19 and TRBJ1-6; possible D gene TRBD1, 5 bases. The CDR3 covers 16 residues. CDR1 is LNHDA and CDR2 is SQIVND in the germline V gene (reference sequence). V was clipped by 5 bases and J by 3 bases, with 14 bases between them. The DNA for the CDR3 is TGTGCCAGTAGTGGTACCGGGACGTACTATAATTCACCCCTCCACTTT. It translates to CASSGTGTYYNSPLHF.

The genes are TRBV13 and TRBJ1-2; tentatively, D is TRBD1 (6 bases). The CDR3 runs to 21 residues. From germline, CDR1 is PRHDT and CDR2 FYEKMQ (reference sequence). V gave up 1 base and J gave up 1 base, with 28 bases separating them. This CDR3 reads CASSLAFAGQPGEVLNYGYTF. The CDR3 DNA sequence: TGTGCCAGCAGCTTAGCCTTCGCTGGACAGCCTGGGGAGGTACTTAACTATGGCTACACCTTC. Complete variable domain (other parts from reference TRBV13 and TRBJ1-2): AAGVIQSPRHLIKEKRETATLKCYPIPRHDTVYWYQQGPGQDPQFLISFYEKMQSDKGSIPDRFSAQQFSDYHSELNMSSLELGDSALYFCASSLAFAGQPGEVLNYGYTFGSGTRLTVV.

The gene calls are TRBV10-2 and TRBJ2-5; weak D call: TRBD1 (6 bases). Trimming removed 6 bases from V and 1 base from J, with 6 bases in between. Germline CDR1 reads WSHSY; CDR2 reads SAAADI. The CDR3 totals 12 residues. The CDR3 sequence: CASRQGQETQYF. CDR3 nucleotide sequence: TGCGCCAGCAGACAGGGCCAAGAGACCCAGTACTTC.